Listed below are T cell receptor beta chains from one sample, sequenced in a study of cytotoxic CD8 clonotypes in ibrutinib-treated CLL. The protocol was immunoSEQ multiplex PCR, while the TCRdb copy is restricted to in-frame clones and leaves out a portion. The sample has 90,000 to 150,000 clones, 58% seen once; the top ten hold 35% to 40%. This sample comprised PBMCs, obtained after 24 months of ibrutinib treatment. These receptor sequences come from a human donor with chronic lymphocytic leukemia. The CDR3 runs from the conserved cysteine through the conserved F or W. The D gene is left open where the match is weak. Not all rows give a size; the values are once, few, many and, for expanded clones, a class.

V gene	D gene	J gene	CDR3 length	clone size	CDR3 DNA	CDR3 protein
TRBV7-3	TRBD1	TRBJ1-1	19	few	TGTGCCAGCAGCTTCAACTCCGGGACAGGGCAGGCCCTGGGCACTGAAGCTTTCTTT	CASSFNSGTGQALGTEAFF
TRBV28	NA	TRBJ2-7	14	few	TGTGCCAGCAGTTTCCAGACAGGAGGCTACGAGCAGTACTTC	CASSFQTGGYEQYF
TRBV6-5	NA	TRBJ1-6	14	few	TGTGCCAGCAGTTATCTCGGGGCGAATTCACCCCTCCACTTT	CASSYLGANSPLHF
TRBV7-2	TRBD2	TRBJ2-3	16	NA	TGTGCCAGCAGCTTTCGTCTAGCGGGGGTAACAGATACGCAGTATTTT	CASSFRLAGVTDTQYF
TRBV7-2	NA	TRBJ2-3	13	NA	TGTGCCAGCAGCTCCCCGATGACAGATACGCAGTATTTT	CASSSPMTDTQYF
TRBV11-3	TRBD2	TRBJ2-7	17	few	TGTGCCAGCAGCCAAGGTGGTAGCGGGGGCGCCAGGAACGAGCAGTACTTC	CASSQGGSGGARNEQYF
TRBV29-1	TRBD1	TRBJ2-2	14	NA	TGCAGCGTGTCCGGGACAGGGAACACCGGGGAGCTGTTTTTT	CSVSGTGNTGELFF
TRBV6-1	NA	TRBJ2-7	12	NA	TGTGCCAGCAGTGAAGGCAGGGGGGGGCAGTACTTC	CASSEGRGGQYF
TRBV2	NA	TRBJ2-2	15	NA	TGTGCCAGCAGTGAATTTTGGGGAAACACCGGGGAGCTGTTTTTT	CASSEFWGNTGELFF
TRBV9	NA	TRBJ1-4	15	NA	TGTGCCAGCAGCGCTGGGAGGACGGGTAATGAAAAACTGTTTTTT	CASSAGRTGNEKLFF
TRBV7-2	TRBD1	TRBJ1-2	13	NA	TGTGCCAGCAGCCCGACAGGGGGCCTTGGCTACACCTTC	CASSPTGGLGYTF
TRBV5-7	NA	TRBJ2-5	15	NA	TGTGCCAGCAGCCCCAGCCCCACCTTAGGGGAGACCCAGTACTTC	CASSPSPTLGETQYF
TRBV4-3	NA	TRBJ1-4	15	NA	TGCGCCAGCAGCCAAGAAGGGGGGACTAATGAAAAACTGTTTTTT	CASSQEGGTNEKLFF
TRBV21-1	NA	TRBJ1-2	15	NA	TGTGCCAGCAGCAAATGTGGACCACGGCGCTGCGGCTACACCTTC	CASSKCGPRRCGYTF
TRBV4-2	TRBD2	TRBJ2-7	15	NA	TGTGCCAGCAGCAACGGGGGGATCCTCTCCTACGAGCAGTACTTC	CASSNGGILSYEQYF
TRBV30	NA	TRBJ1-2	13	many	TGTGCCTGGAGAAATACAGGTGTCTATGGCTACACCTTC	CAWRNTGVYGYTF
TRBV5-4	NA	TRBJ1-1	15	NA	TGTGCCAGCAGCCCTGGGGGGTCGGGCTACACTGAAGCTTTCTTT	CASSPGGSGYTEAFF
TRBV5-1	TRBD1	TRBJ1-6	16	NA	TGCGCCAGCAGCCAGGGGGCGCAGACTCCTAATTCACCCCTCCACTTT	CASSQGAQTPNSPLHF
TRBV7-2	TRBD1	TRBJ2-1	17	NA	TGTGCCAGCAGCCTGACCGGGACAGGCTACTCCTACAATGAGCAGTTCTTC	CASSLTGTGYSYNEQFF
TRBV5-4	TRBD2	TRBJ2-3	16	NA	TGTGCCAGCAGCCCCCGTTTAGCGGGGTACACAGATACGCAGTATTTT	CASSPRLAGYTDTQYF
TRBV28	NA	TRBJ2-3	10	NA	TGTGCCAGCAGTCGGATTACGCAGTATTTT	CASSRITQYF
TRBV5-1	NA	TRBJ2-5	15	NA	TGCGCCAGCAGCGGAACAGGAGAGGGATGGGAGACCCAGTACTTC	CASSGTGEGWETQYF
TRBV30	NA	TRBJ1-3	11	NA	TGTGCCTGGAGTCTCGGAAACACCATATATTTT	CAWSLGNTIYF
TRBV7-7	NA	TRBJ2-1	13	NA	TGTGCTAGCAGCTTAATGCAGTACAATGAGCAGTTCTTC	CASSLMQYNEQFF
TRBV28	NA	TRBJ2-7	13	NA	TGTGCCGCAAGTAAGGGGCGATCGTACGAGCAGTACTTC	CAASKGRSYEQYF
TRBV29-1	NA	TRBJ2-7	14	NA	TGCAGCGTTCGCGACAGGAGGGGGCAGGGGGAGCAGTACTTC	CSVRDRRGQGEQYF
TRBV30	NA	TRBJ2-5	16	NA	TGTGCCTGGGGAAGGGGGAGGGACAGGCTTCAAGAGACCCAGTACTTC	CAWGRGRDRLQETQYF
TRBV13	NA	TRBJ1-6	12	NA	TGTGCCAGCAGCTTATTGGGTTCACCCCTCCACTTT	CASSLLGSPLHF
TRBV29-1	NA	TRBJ2-2	15	NA	TGCAGCGTTGCAGCCGGGCCCAGAAACACCGGGGAGCTGTTTTTT	CSVAAGPRNTGELFF
TRBV28	TRBD2	TRBJ2-2	15	NA	TGTGCCAGCAGAGCGACTAGCGGGTTAACCGGGGAGCTGTTTTTT	CASRATSGLTGELFF
TRBV5-1	NA	TRBJ1-2	14	NA	TGCGCCAGCAGCATAAGTGGGGTCAACTATGGCTACACCTTC	CASSISGVNYGYTF
TRBV18	TRBD1	TRBJ1-3	17	few	TGTGCCAGCTCACCGACAGGGATTGTCTCCTCTGGAAACACCATATATTTT	CASSPTGIVSSGNTIYF
TRBV4-2	TRBD1	TRBJ1-2	14	once	TGTGCCAGCAGCCGAGGGACAGGGGGCTATGGCTACACCTTC	CASSRGTGGYGYTF
TRBV27	TRBD1	TRBJ1-1	16	NA	TGTGCCAGCAGACAACTACAGGGGGGCAAAAACACTGAAGCTTTCTTT	CASRQLQGGKNTEAFF
TRBV25-1	TRBD1	TRBJ2-7	12	NA	TGTGCCAGCAGCGACAGGGGGAACGAGCAGTACTTC	CASSDRGNEQYF
TRBV2	TRBD1	TRBJ1-2	14	NA	TGTGCCAGCAAATCCGGACAGGGGAGCTATGGCTACACCTTC	CASKSGQGSYGYTF
TRBV6-5	NA	TRBJ1-1	12	NA	TGTGCCAGCAGTACGGACGGGTCGGAAGCTTTCTTT	CASSTDGSEAFF
TRBV5-6	NA	TRBJ2-7	14	NA	TGTGCCAGCAGCTTGATCCAGGGTGCGTTAGAGCAGTACTTC	CASSLIQGALEQYF
TRBV7-8	NA	TRBJ2-7	14	NA	TGTGCCAGCAGCCCCGCCGGGTGGGGGAATGAGCAGTACTTC	CASSPAGWGNEQYF
TRBV9	NA	TRBJ2-3	14	NA	TGTGCCAGCAGCGTAAGGTCCACCGGAGATACGCAGTATTTT	CASSVRSTGDTQYF
TRBV25-1	TRBD2	TRBJ2-1	18	NA	TGTGCCAGCAGTGATCGACTAGCGGGGGTAGCAAAAGGGAATGAGCAGTTCTTC	CASSDRLAGVAKGNEQFF
TRBV6-6	NA	TRBJ1-2	11	NA	TGTGCCACCCGGAGTTCGGATGGCTACACCTTC	CATRSSDGYTF
TRBV11-3	NA	TRBJ2-7	15	NA	TGTGCCAGCAGCTGGGGGCTAGGTGAAGCCTACGAGCAGTACTTC	CASSWGLGEAYEQYF
TRBV19	TRBD2	TRBJ2-2	15	NA	TGTGCCACTGGACTAGCGGGGGACAGGGGCGGGGAGCTGTTTTTT	CATGLAGDRGGELFF
TRBV5-1	NA	TRBJ2-7	14	many	TGCGCCAGCAGCTGGACAGACAGCTCCTACGAGCAGTACTTC	CASSWTDSSYEQYF
TRBV5-1	TRBD1	TRBJ2-7	15	NA	TGCGCCAGCACCAAAACCGGGACAGGGGTCCACGAGCAGTACTTC	CASTKTGTGVHEQYF
TRBV9	NA	TRBJ1-2	14	NA	TGTGCCAGCAGCGCGAGTGGGGGGTCCAGTGGCTACACCTTC	CASSASGGSSGYTF
TRBV19	NA	TRBJ2-1	12	NA	TGTGCCAGTAGCCAACTGGGAAATGAGCAGTTCTTC	CASSQLGNEQFF
TRBV28	NA	TRBJ2-3	12	NA	TGTGCCAGCAGCTCCCCCCGGGATACGCAGTATTTT	CASSSPRDTQYF
TRBV5-1	NA	TRBJ2-3	15	once	TGCGCCAGCAGCTTCTCGGGGAGTCTATTGGATACGCAGTATTTT	CASSFSGSLLDTQYF
TRBV7-2	NA	TRBJ2-1	14	NA	TGTGCCAGCAGCTTAGTTGTTGGGACTAATGAGCAGTTCTTC	CASSLVVGTNEQFF
TRBV29-1	NA	TRBJ2-5	14	NA	TGCAGCGTTGAAGAACAAATCGTAAAAGAGACCCAGTACTTC	CSVEEQIVKETQYF
TRBV7-3	TRBD1	TRBJ2-5	15	NA	TGTGCCAGCAGCTCATTGGGTACTTCACAGGGGCCGCAGTACTTC	CASSSLGTSQGPQYF
TRBV6-1	NA	TRBJ1-2	12	NA	TGTGCCAGCAGTACAGGGAACTATGGCTACACCTTC	CASSTGNYGYTF
TRBV6-5	NA	TRBJ2-1	14	NA	TGTGCCAGCAGCCTCCGGGGCAGGGGCCATGAGCAGTTCTTC	CASSLRGRGHEQFF
TRBV11-3	NA	TRBJ2-7	12	few	TGTGCCAGCAGCCATCGACCATACGAGCAGTACTTC	CASSHRPYEQYF
TRBV30	NA	TRBJ1-1	13	NA	TGTGCCTGGAGTCCCCCGGGGAACACTGAAGCTTTCTTT	CAWSPPGNTEAFF